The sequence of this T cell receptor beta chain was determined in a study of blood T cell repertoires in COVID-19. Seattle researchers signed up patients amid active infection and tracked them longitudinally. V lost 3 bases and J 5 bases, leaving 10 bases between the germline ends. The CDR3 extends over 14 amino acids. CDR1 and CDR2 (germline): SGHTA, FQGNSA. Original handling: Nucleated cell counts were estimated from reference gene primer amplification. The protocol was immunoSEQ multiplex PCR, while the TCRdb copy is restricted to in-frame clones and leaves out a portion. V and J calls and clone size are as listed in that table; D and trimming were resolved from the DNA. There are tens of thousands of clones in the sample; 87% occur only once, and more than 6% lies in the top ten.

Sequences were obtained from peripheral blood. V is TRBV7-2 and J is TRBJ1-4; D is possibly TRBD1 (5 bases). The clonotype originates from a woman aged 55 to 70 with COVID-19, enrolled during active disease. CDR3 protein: CASSLGRGNEKLFF. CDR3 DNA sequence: TGTGCCAGCAGCTTGGGGCGGGGGAATGAAAAACTGTTTTTT.